This T cell receptor beta chain was captured in a study of a mutant IDH1 vaccine in newly diagnosed glioma. TCRdb keeps only in-frame clones here, not all; method: immunoSEQ multiplex PCR. This table has roughly 86,000 clones, 75% to 85% appearing once. The table lists this clone with a count of one. Its target is unknown. Relative to the germline gene, one junction end is altered; a read error may explain this. Time point described: week 47, end of study. Alongside topical imiquimod, each dose of vaccine comprised 300 ug of mutant IDH1 20-mer peptide. CDR1 is MNHEY, CDR2 SVGAGI, per germline. The CDR3 extends over 15 amino acids.

This TCR derives from a middle-aged man with glioma. The chain combines TRBV6-5 with TRBJ1-5; TRBD1 agrees at 7 bases. This material consisted of PBMCs, taken from a glioma patient whose treatment included an IDH1 peptide vaccine. The CDR3 DNA follows: TGTGCCATCAGTGACTCGGGACAGCCTTTGAAGCCCCAGCATTTT. Translating gives CAISDSGQPLKPQHF.